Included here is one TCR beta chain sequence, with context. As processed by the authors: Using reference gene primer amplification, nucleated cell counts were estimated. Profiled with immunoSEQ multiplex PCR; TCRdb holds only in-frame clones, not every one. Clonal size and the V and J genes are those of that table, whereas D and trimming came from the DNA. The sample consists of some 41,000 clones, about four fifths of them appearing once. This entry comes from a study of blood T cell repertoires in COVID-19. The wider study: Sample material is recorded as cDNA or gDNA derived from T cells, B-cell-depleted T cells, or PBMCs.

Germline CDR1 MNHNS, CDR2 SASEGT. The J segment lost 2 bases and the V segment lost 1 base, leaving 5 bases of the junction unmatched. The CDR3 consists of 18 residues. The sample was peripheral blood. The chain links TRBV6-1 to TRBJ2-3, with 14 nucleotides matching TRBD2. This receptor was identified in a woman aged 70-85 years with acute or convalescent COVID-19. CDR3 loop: CASSEVGLAGVITDTQYF. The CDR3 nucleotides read TGTGCCAGCAGTGAAGTGGGACTAGCGGGAGTTATCACAGATACGCAGTATTTT.